This T cell receptor (beta chain) originates from a study of control samples from healthy donors and cancer patients. TCRdb's table, derived via immunoSEQ multiplex PCR, lists solely in-frame clones and lacks some. The repertoire has around 80,000 clones, around nine tenths of them found once; the top ten carry around 5.1%. The CDR3 is 14 amino acids. From germline, CDR1 is SQVTM and CDR2 ANQGSEA. The V gene end was trimmed by 4 bases and the J gene end by 2 bases; junction bases not matched to a gene: 4. V gene TRBV29-1 combines with J gene TRBJ1-2, with 10 bases fitting TRBD1. The material sequenced was blood. The receptor was isolated from a man aged 50 to 60 in good health. CDR3 coding DNA: TGCAGCGTTGGCGGACAGGGGGACAACTATGGCTACACCTTC. Amino acids: CSVGGQGDNYGYTF. The whole variable domain, filled in from reference TRBV29-1 and TRBJ1-2, reads SAVISQKPSRDICQRGTSLTIQCQVDSQVTMMFWYRQQPGQSLTLIATANQGSEATYESGFVIDKFPISRPNLTFSTLTVSNMSPEDSSIYLCSVGGQGDNYGYTFGSGTRLTVV.